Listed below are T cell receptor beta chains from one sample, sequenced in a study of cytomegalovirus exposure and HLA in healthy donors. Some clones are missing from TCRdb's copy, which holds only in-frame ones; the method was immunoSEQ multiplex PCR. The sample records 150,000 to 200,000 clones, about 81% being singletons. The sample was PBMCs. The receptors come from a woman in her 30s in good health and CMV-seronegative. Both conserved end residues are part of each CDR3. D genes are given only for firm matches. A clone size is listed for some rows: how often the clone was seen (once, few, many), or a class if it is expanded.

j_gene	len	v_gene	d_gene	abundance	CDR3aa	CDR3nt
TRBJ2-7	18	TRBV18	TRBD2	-	CASSPLPRTSGRLYEQYF	TGTGCCAGCTCACCACTCCCCCGGACTAGCGGGAGGCTCTACGAGCAGTACTTC
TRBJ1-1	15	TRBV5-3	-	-	CARSTSHRELDEAFF	TGTGCCAGAAGCACGTCCCACAGGGAACTCGATGAAGCTTTCTTT
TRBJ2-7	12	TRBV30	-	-	CAWSPTRSEQYF	TGTGCCTGGAGCCCCACGAGGAGCGAGCAGTACTTC
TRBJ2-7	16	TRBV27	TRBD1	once	CASSLRQGVRAYEQYF	TGTGCCAGCAGTTTGAGACAGGGGGTCCGGGCCTACGAGCAGTACTTC
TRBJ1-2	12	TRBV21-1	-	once	CASSKAPGVYTF	TGTGCCAGCAGCAAGGCCCCGGGGGTCTACACCTTC
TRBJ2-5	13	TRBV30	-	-	CAWSGPLWQTQYF	TGTGCCTGGAGTGGGCCCTTATGGCAGACCCAGTACTTC
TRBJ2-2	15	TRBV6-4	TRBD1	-	CASSAGQGNTGELFF	TGTGCCAGCAGTGCGGGACAGGGGAACACCGGGGAGCTGTTTTTT
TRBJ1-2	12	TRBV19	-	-	CASSDSFYGYTF	TGTGCCAGTAGTGACAGTTTCTATGGCTACACCTTC
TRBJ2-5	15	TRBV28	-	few	CASTLPDGLGETQYF	TGTGCCAGCACCTTACCGGACGGACTTGGGGAGACCCAGTACTTC
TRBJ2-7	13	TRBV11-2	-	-	CASSLEGGLEQYF	TGTGCCAGCAGCTTAGAGGGAGGCCTCGAGCAGTACTTC
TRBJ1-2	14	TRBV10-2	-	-	CASRLSRTYYGYTF	TGCGCCAGCAGGTTATCCAGAACCTACTATGGCTACACCTTC
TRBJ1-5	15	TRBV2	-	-	CASSETQGSNQPQHF	TGTGCCAGCAGTGAAACACAGGGTAGCAATCAGCCCCAGCATTTT
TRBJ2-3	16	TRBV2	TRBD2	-	CASSPMGGLHTDTQYF	TGTGCCAGCAGTCCCATGGGAGGGTTACACACAGATACGCAGTATTTT
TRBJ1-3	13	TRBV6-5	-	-	CASSYGGSNTIYF	TGTGCCAGCAGTTACGGCGGATCAAACACCATATATTTT
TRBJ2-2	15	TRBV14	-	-	CASSQVRVPTGELFF	TGTGCCAGCAGCCAAGTTAGAGTCCCGACCGGGGAGCTGTTTTTT
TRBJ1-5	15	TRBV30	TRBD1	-	CAWTLTGGSNQPQHF	TGTGCCTGGACTTTGACAGGGGGAAGCAATCAGCCCCAGCATTTT
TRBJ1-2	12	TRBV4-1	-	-	CASSQAWGVYTF	TGCGCCAGCAGCCAAGCTTGGGGGGTCTACACCTTC
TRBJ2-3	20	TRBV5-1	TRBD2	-	CASSWWTSGSTGALTDTQYF	TGCGCCAGCAGCTGGTGGACTAGCGGGAGTACCGGGGCCCTCACAGATACGCAGTATTTT
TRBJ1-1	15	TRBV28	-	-	CASSLVGSVNTEAFF	TGTGCCAGCAGTTTAGTAGGGAGTGTGAACACTGAAGCTTTCTTT
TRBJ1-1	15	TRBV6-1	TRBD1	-	CASRRGGTGSPEAFF	TGTGCCAGCAGGAGGGGGGGGACAGGGAGCCCTGAAGCTTTCTTT
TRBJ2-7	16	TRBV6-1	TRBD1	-	CASSEWRGQGLNEQYF	TGTGCCAGCAGCGAATGGCGGGGACAGGGGCTCAACGAGCAGTACTTC
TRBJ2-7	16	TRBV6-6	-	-	CASSYSPQGQTYEQYF	TGTGCCAGCAGTTACTCGCCGCAGGGGCAGACCTACGAGCAGTACTTC
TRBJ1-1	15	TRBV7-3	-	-	CASSLSRAGYTEAFF	TGTGCCAGCAGCTTAAGCAGGGCAGGGTACACTGAAGCTTTCTTT
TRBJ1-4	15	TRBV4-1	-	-	CASSQGGRSYEKLFF	TGCGCCAGCAGCCAAGGGGGCCGGTCCTATGAAAAACTGTTTTTT
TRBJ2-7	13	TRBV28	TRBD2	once	CASRTSGAYEQYF	TGTGCCAGTCGGACTAGCGGGGCCTACGAGCAGTACTTC
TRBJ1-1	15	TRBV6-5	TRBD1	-	CASSRQGAWNTEAFF	TGTGCCAGCAGTCGACAGGGGGCGTGGAACACTGAAGCTTTCTTT
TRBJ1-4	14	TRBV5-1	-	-	CASSLGQRNEKLFF	TGCGCCAGCAGCTTGGGCCAGAGGAATGAAAAACTGTTTTTT
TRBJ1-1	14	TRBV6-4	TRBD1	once	CASSAGGENTEAFF	TGTGCCAGCAGTGCAGGGGGCGAGAACACTGAAGCTTTCTTT